These 14 T cell receptor beta chains originate from one sample sequenced in a study of T-cell reconstitution after alpha-beta-depleted transplantation in children. A library of TCRbeta sequences, prepared with unique molecular identifiers, was generated. MiXCR was run by TCRdb on the PCR reads, yielding one entry per CDR3 protein. The sample contains some 200,000 distinct CDR3 sequences, roughly 8.1% of which appear only once. The specimen comprised PBMCs, mostly from graft donor cells, sampled 360 days after TCRalphabeta/CD19-depleted stem cell transplant. The receptors stem from a male patient aged 2-15 years who had a stem cell transplant for acute myeloid leukemia, so the T cells may come from the graft donor.

This chain uses TRBV6-2 or TRBV6-3 with TRBJ1-5; D is uncertain. The CDR3 has 12 residues. Germline CDR1 and CDR2: MNHEY and SVGEGT. V was pared by 5 bases and J by 9 bases, with 11 bases between. CDR3 sequence reads: CASSRPGRPQHF. The CDR3 DNA follows: TGTGCCAGCAGTCGACCTGGACGGCCCCAGCATTTT.

This chain connects TRBV4-2 to TRBJ1-1, with D possibly TRBD1 on 6 matching bases. V lost 0 bases and J lost 1, with 18 bases in between. CDR3 size: 18 residues. Per the germline V gene, CDR1 is LGHNA and CDR2 is YNFKEQ. The CDR3 region is CASSQDLGGGDANTEAFF. CDR3 nucleotides: TGTGCCAGCAGCCAAGATCTAGGGGGTGGGGATGCGAACACTGAAGCTTTCTTT.

In this sample, this clonotype turned up many times. The chain has TRBV6-6 and TRBJ2-2; D not resolved. Trimming stripped 2 bases from V and 6 bases from J, with 7 bases between. The CDR3 length is 13 residues. Germline V gene sequence: CDR1 MNHNY, CDR2 SVGAGI (reference sequence). The CDR3 DNA is TGTGCCAGCAGTTACAGGTGGTCCGGGGAGCTGTTTTTT. This codes for CASSYRWSGELFF.

This clonotype was counted between two and nine times. V is TRBV20-1 and J is TRBJ2-1; TRBD1 is a possible D gene (5 bases). V was trimmed by 6 bases and J by 9 bases, leaving 9 bases between them. CDR3 size: 10 residues. Looked up from germline, CDR1 is DFQATT and CDR2 is SNEGSKA (reference sequence). The CDR3 spells CSAGVAEQFF. CDR3 DNA sequence: TGCAGTGCAGGGGTGGCTGAGCAGTTCTTC.

This clonotype was seen many times. The chain links TRBV9 to TRBJ2-1; D call uncertain. The CDR3 is 14 residues long. Trimming stripped 0 bases from V and 0 bases from J, with 4 bases between. CDR1 is SGDLS and CDR2 is YYNGEE in the germline V gene. CDR3 in amino acids: CASSVVGSYNEQFF. In nucleotides, the CDR3 is TGTGCCAGCAGCGTAGTAGGCTCCTACAATGAGCAGTTCTTC.

This clonotype was seen only a few times. The genes are TRBV20-1 and TRBJ2-7; D ambiguous. CDR3 length: 15 residues. The V and J ends lost 0 bases and 3 bases respectively, with 15 bases between them. CDR1 DFQATT and CDR2 SNEGSKA come from the germline V gene (reference sequence). This chain's CDR3 is CSARDLGRGNYEQYF. The CDR3 DNA sequence: TGCAGTGCTAGAGATCTTGGGCGAGGAAACTACGAGCAGTACTTC.

This clonotype was detected ten times or more. The chain carries TRBV6-5 and TRBJ2-2; 10 positions agree with TRBD1. This CDR3 has 16 amino acids. Per the germline V gene, CDR1 is MNHEY and CDR2 is SVGAGI. Trimming removed 2 bases from V and 6 bases from J; junction bases left unmatched: 6. The chain's CDR3 is CASSYLGQGLAGELFF. In DNA, the CDR3 is TGTGCCAGCAGTTACCTGGGACAGGGGTTGGCCGGGGAGCTGTTTTTT.

The gene calls are TRBV12-3 or TRBV12-4 and TRBJ2-1; D is tentatively TRBD1 or TRBD2 (6 bases each). With 2 bases removed from V and 2 bases from J, the gap between germline ends came to 25 bases. The CDR3 totals 20 residues. CDR3 sequence: CASSLPAQRTRGAPYNEQFF. The CDR3 DNA follows: TGTGCCAGCAGTTTACCAGCTCAGAGGACGAGGGGGGCCCCCTACAATGAGCAGTTCTTC.

This clonotype was seen repeatedly, ten times or more. This rearrangement joins TRBV5-1 to TRBJ1-1; perhaps TRBD1 as D (6 bases). With 0 bases removed from V and 0 bases from J, the gap between germline ends came to 9 bases. Germline-derived CDR1 and CDR2 are SGHRS and YFSETQ. The CDR3 is 15 residues long. For the CDR3, the DNA is TGCGCCAGCAGCTTGGAGCCAGGGGTGAACACTGAAGCTTTCTTT. Translation: CASSLEPGVNTEAFF.

This clonotype was seen repeatedly, ten times or more. The chain employs TRBV7-9 and TRBJ1-1; a weak D match, TRBD1 (6 bases). CDR3 size: 15 residues. Deletions cut 3 bases from V and 4 bases from J, with 15 bases between. Germline V gene lookup returns CDR1 SEHNR and CDR2 FQNEAQ (reference sequence). CDR3 protein: CASSFNRDWSTEAFF. The CDR3 region has the DNA TGTGCCAGCAGCTTCAACAGGGATTGGAGCACTGAAGCTTTCTTT.

This clonotype was observed a handful of times. The chain couples TRBV12-3 or TRBV12-4 to TRBJ2-5, with no clear D. V lost 4 bases, J lost 4 bases, and 13 bases lay in between. The length of the CDR3 is 14 residues. The CDR3 sequence is CASSYQTPAETQYF. Here the CDR3 DNA reads TGTGCCAGCAGTTACCAAACCCCGGCAGAGACCCAGTACTTC.

At least ten counts were recorded for this clonotype. The V and J genes are TRBV7-9 and TRBJ2-7; TRBD1 matches at 8 bases. Germline lookup yields CDR1 SEHNR and CDR2 FQNEAQ (reference sequence). V shed 7 bases and J 3 bases; nucleotides not matched to a gene: 5. CDR3 size: 13 residues. The CDR3: CASNPGQVYEQYF. CDR3 nucleotides: TGTGCCAGCAATCCGGGACAGGTCTACGAGCAGTACTTC. Full variable domain (rest looked up from reference TRBV7-9 and TRBJ2-7): DTGVSQNPRHKITKRGQNVTFRCDPISEHNRLYWYRQTLGQGPEFLTYFQNEAQLEKSRLLSDRFSAERPKGSFSTLEIQRTEQGDSAMYLCASNPGQVYEQYFGPGTRLTVT.

This clonotype was seen repeatedly, ten times or more. This CDR3 reads CASSLGSGGYQETQYF. The CDR3 nucleotides are TGCGCCAGCAGCCTTGGTAGCGGGGGGTACCAAGAGACCCAGTACTTC. The V call is TRBV5-1, the J call TRBJ2-5; TRBD2 agrees at 10 bases. The CDR3 totals 16 residues. After removal of 4 bases from V and 0 bases from J, the junction contained 6 bases not matched to a gene. Germline loops: CDR1 SGHRS, CDR2 YFSETQ.

This clonotype was observed many times. The chain is built from TRBV7-9 and TRBJ2-1; 7 bases map to TRBD1. The CDR3 is 16 residues long. Per the germline V gene, CDR1 is SEHNR and CDR2 is FQNEAQ (reference sequence). V lost 0 bases and J lost 7; bases outside the gene matches: 9. DNA for the CDR3: TGTGCCAGCAGCTTAGCGGACAGGATCCTTTGGAATGAGCAGTTCTTC. Translated, it gives CASSLADRILWNEQFF.